This note documents a single T cell receptor beta chain sequence. The entry originates in a study of blood T cell repertoires in COVID-19. Study at large: The United States, Italy and Spain were the sources of the acute and convalescent COVID-19 samples. PBMCs, B-cell-depleted T cells, or T cells provided the cDNA or gDNA that made up the material.

The repertoire was sequenced with immunoSEQ multiplex PCR; TCRdb's copy has only in-frame clones and lacks some. The data show 75,000 to 95,000 clones, roughly 87% seen once. V trimming: 0 bases; J trimming: 15 bases; junction bases outside the gene matches: 15. This CDR3 region has 16 residues. Germline V CDR1 and CDR2: SGHDN, FVKESK. The sequenced sample consisted of peripheral blood. This clonotype was sampled from a man aged 55-75 years with acute or convalescent COVID-19. V gene TRBV14 combines with J gene TRBJ1-4; 8 bases map to TRBD1. The CDR3 reads CASSQDLPWTGSKLFF. The DNA for the CDR3 is TGTGCCAGCAGCCAAGATCTCCCCTGGACAGGGTCCAAGTTGTTTTTT.